This passage covers 10 T cell receptor beta chains from one sample sequenced in a study of blood T cells in healthy people across ages. Combining a sample-barcoded 5' primer with a J-beta primer mix, a second PCR ran for 7 to 11 cycles. Each CDR3 protein is one row after TCRdb ran MiXCR on the 5' RACE reads. The sample records more than 800,000 distinct CDR3 sequences, 40% to 55% being singletons. The material sequenced was blood. These receptors all stem from a woman aged 55 to 70 in good health.

The rearrangement joins TRBV20-1 to TRBJ2-7; 8 positions match TRBD2. The CDR3 contains 14 residues. Germline V CDR1 and CDR2: DFQATT, SNEGSKA (reference sequence). J gave up 3 bases and V 5 bases, and 9 bases lay outside the gene matches. The CDR3 DNA reads TGCAGTGCTGACCCGGGGGGGGCACACTACGAGCAGTACTTC. As protein: CSADPGGAHYEQYF.

The J gene is TRBJ1-1, the V gene TRBV9; 8 bases fit TRBD1. Per germline, CDR1 SGDLS and CDR2 YYNGEE. The CDR3 contains 14 residues. With 3 bases clipped from V and 3 bases from J, the junction kept 4 bases outside the gene matches. DNA of the CDR3: TGTGCCAGCAGCGGGCCGACAGGGGACACTGAAGCTTTCTTT. Its translation is CASSGPTGDTEAFF.

The rearrangement links TRBV9 to TRBJ2-5, with TRBD1 as a possible D gene (5 bases). Trimming took 7 bases from V and 2 from J, leaving 12 bases between them. CDR1 SGDLS and CDR2 YYNGEE come from the germline V gene. This CDR3 spans 13 amino acids. CDR3 nucleotides: TGTGCCAGCGGACCAGGGCTACAAGAGACCCAGTACTTC. Its protein product is CASGPGLQETQYF.

The rearrangement uses TRBV27 and TRBJ2-1; D might be TRBD1 or TRBD2, each matching 5 bases. The CDR3 covers 13 residues. CDR1 and CDR2 (germline): MNHEY, SMNVEV (reference sequence). Trimming removed 7 bases at V and 6 bases at J, with 13 bases between. CDR3 nucleotide sequence: TGTGCCAGCATCGCCGACAGCGGCAATGAGCAGTTCTTC. Amino acids: CASIADSGNEQFF.

In its sample, this clonotype was seen a few times. The chain uses TRBV5-1 and TRBJ1-2; D remains unclear. This CDR3 comprises 14 residues. V was pared by 3 bases and J by 5 bases, with 14 bases between. CDR1 is SGHRS and CDR2 is YFSETQ in the germline V gene. The CDR3 bases are TGCGCCAGCAGCTCATATCCGCCGGGATATGGCTACACCTTC. Its translation is CASSSYPPGYGYTF.

Notes on this clonotype: Compared with germline, one end of the junction differs, possibly owing to a read error. V and J are TRBV7-2 and TRBJ1-2; D is unclear. The CDR3 is made up of 12 amino acids. Germline V gene lookup returns CDR1 SGHTA and CDR2 FQGNSA. The DNA for the CDR3 is TGTGCCAGCAGCTTAGCAGGTTATGGCTGCACCTTC. Translation: CASSLAGYGCTF.

The genes are TRBV5-1 and TRBJ2-1, with 8 bases aligning to TRBD2. This CDR3 comprises 17 residues. V lost 0 bases, J lost 0 bases, and 5 bases stayed unmatched. CDR1 is SGHRS, CDR2 YFSETQ, per germline. The CDR3 loop is CASSLGGSGTSYNEQFF. The CDR3 DNA sequence: TGCGCCAGCAGCTTGGGTGGTAGCGGGACCTCCTACAATGAGCAGTTCTTC.

The CDR3 here is CSARGDRESGSYEQYF. CDR3 nucleotides: TGCAGTGCTAGAGGGGACAGGGAGTCGGGCTCCTACGAGCAGTACTTC. The chain recombines TRBV20-1 with TRBJ2-7, with TRBD1 matching 9 bases. CDR1 is DFQATT and CDR2 is SNEGSKA in the germline V gene (reference sequence). This CDR3 contains 16 residues. After removal of 1 base from V and 0 bases from J, the junction contained 7 bases not matched to a gene.

Worth noting for this clonotype: One junction end does not reproduce the germline sequence, and a read error may be involved. The V and J genes are TRBV7-9 and TRBJ2-6; D might be TRBD2 (6 bases). Germline lookup yields CDR1 SEHNR and CDR2 FQNEAQ (reference sequence). The CDR3 loop spans 14 amino acids. The CDR3 region is CASSGDSGASVLTF. Here the CDR3 DNA reads TGTGCCAGCAGCGGGGACTCTGGGGCCAGCGTCCTGACTTTC.

The chain is built from TRBV10-2 and TRBJ2-2; no firm D call. This CDR3 is built from 13 residues. In germline, CDR1 is WSHSY, CDR2 SAAADI. V lost 8 bases and J lost 5, with 12 bases in between. The DNA for the CDR3 is TGCGCCAGCGAAACCCCAGAAACCGGGGAGCTGTTTTTT. This encodes CASETPETGELFF.